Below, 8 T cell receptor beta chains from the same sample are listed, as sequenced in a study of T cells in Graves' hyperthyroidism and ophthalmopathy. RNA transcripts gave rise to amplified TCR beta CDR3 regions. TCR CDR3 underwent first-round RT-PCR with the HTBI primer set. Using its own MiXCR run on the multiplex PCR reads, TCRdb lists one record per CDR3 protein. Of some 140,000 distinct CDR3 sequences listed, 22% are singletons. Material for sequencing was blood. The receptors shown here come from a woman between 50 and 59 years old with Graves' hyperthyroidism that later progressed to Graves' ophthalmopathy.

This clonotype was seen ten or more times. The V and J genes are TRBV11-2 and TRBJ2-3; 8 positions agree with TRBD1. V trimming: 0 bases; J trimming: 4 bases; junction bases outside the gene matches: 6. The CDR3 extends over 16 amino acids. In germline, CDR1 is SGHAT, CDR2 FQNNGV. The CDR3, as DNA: TGTGCCAGCAGCTTAGATCCCACAGGGGGATCAGATACGCAGTATTTT. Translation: CASSLDPTGGSDTQYF.

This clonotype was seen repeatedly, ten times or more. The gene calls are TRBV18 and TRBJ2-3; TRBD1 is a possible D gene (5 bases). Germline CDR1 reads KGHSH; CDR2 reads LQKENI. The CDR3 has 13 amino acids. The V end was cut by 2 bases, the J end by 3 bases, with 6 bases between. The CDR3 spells CASSPTGTDTQYF. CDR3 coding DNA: TGTGCCAGCTCACCAACAGGTACAGATACGCAGTATTTT.

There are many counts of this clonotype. This chain's CDR3 is CASTAGTSRRGAFF. DNA for the CDR3: TGTGCCAGCACCGCCGGGACTTCAAGGAGAGGGGCTTTCTTT. The J gene is TRBJ1-1, the V gene TRBV28; D perhaps matches TRBD1 (5 bases). Trimming took off 7 bases at V and 11 bases at J, with 23 bases between the two ends. The CDR3 consists of 14 residues. CDR1 is MDHEN and CDR2 is SYDVKM in the germline V gene.

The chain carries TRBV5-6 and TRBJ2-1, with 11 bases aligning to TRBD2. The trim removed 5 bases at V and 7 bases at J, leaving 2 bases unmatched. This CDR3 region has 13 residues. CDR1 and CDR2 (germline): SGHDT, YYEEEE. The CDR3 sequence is CASRRLAGNEQFF. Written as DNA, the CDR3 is TGTGCCAGCAGGAGACTAGCGGGGAATGAGCAGTTCTTC. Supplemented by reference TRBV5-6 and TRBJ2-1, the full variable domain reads DAGVTQSPTHLIKTRGQQVTLRCSPKSGHDTVSWYQQALGQGPQFIFQYYEEEERQRGNFPDRFSGHQFPNYSSELNVNALLLGDSALYLCASRRLAGNEQFFGPGTRLTVL.

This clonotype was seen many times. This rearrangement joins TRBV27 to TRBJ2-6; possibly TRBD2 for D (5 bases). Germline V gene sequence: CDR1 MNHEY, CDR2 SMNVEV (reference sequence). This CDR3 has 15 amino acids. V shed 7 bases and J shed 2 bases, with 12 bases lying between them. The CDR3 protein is CASKPGRAGANVLTF. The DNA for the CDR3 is TGTGCCAGCAAACCGGGAAGGGCTGGGGCCAACGTCCTGACTTTC.

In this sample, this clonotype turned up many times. The CDR3 DNA reads TGTGCCAGCTCACCATCGGACAGCGGGAAGGGGACCCAGTACTTC. Protein product: CASSPSDSGKGTQYF. The chain combines TRBV18 with TRBJ2-5; weak D call: TRBD2 (7 bases). V shed 2 bases and J shed 7 bases, with 17 bases lying between them. Germline CDR1 KGHSH, CDR2 LQKENI. CDR3 length: 15 amino acids.

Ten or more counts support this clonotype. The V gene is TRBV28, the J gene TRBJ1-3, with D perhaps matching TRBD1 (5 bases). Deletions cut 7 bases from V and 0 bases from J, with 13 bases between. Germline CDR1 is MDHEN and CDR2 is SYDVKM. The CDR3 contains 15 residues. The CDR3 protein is CASNPGTVSGNTIYF. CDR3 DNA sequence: TGTGCCAGCAACCCAGGGACTGTCTCTGGAAACACCATATATTTT.

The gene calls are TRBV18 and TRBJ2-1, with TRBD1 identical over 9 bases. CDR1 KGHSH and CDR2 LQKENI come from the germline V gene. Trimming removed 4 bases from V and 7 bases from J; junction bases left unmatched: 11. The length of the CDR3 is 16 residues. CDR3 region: CASSLETGGAGNEQFF. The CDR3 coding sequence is TGTGCCAGCTCACTTGAAACAGGGGGCGCCGGGAATGAGCAGTTCTTC.